This paragraph covers one T cell receptor beta chain sequence. Antigen unknown. The entry originates in a study of T cell responses to AZD1222 COVID-19 vaccine. Study-level results: Two AZD1222 doses significantly raised spike-specific TCR breadth and depth over controls. Donors in the cohort were predominantly white British and more often female, and clonal diversity was possibly underestimated. Repertoire sampling was restricted to post-peak T cell response timepoints. Just a handful of AZD1222 recipients tested seropositive at baseline.

Clones were read by immunoSEQ multiplex PCR, and TCRdb kept only the in-frame ones, dropping some. The profile shows about 110,000 clones, about 85% of them singletons. Germline V gene data show CDR1 as SGHRS and CDR2 as YFSETQ. The CDR3 covers 14 residues. V trimming: 4 bases; J trimming: 2 bases; junction bases outside the gene matches: 4. This TCR was recovered from an adult in good health. The chain carries TRBV5-1 and TRBJ1-2; 8 bases agree with TRBD1. Specimen: peripheral blood, collected on day 0 of AZD1222 vaccination. This CDR3 is CASSPTGDNYGYTF. The CDR3 DNA sequence: TGCGCCAGCAGCCCGACAGGGGACAACTATGGCTACACCTTC.